These 23 T cell receptor beta chains were sequenced from one sample in a study of blood T cell repertoires in COVID-19. Measured with immunoSEQ multiplex PCR; TCRdb has only the in-frame clones, and not every one. This table holds hundreds of thousands of clones, approximately 85% found once. Sequencing input: peripheral blood. These receptors were taken from a man aged 45-60 years with active or convalescent COVID-19.

This chain connects TRBV2 to TRBJ2-2; a possible D gene is TRBD1 (6 bases). Trimming cost V 5 bases and J 4 bases, with 8 bases left between them. CDR3 length: 13 amino acids. CDR1 and CDR2 from the germline V gene are SNHLY and FYNNEI. DNA of the CDR3: TGTGCCAGCAGTCGGACAGCCACCGGGGAGCTGTTTTTT. Encoded protein: CASSRTATGELFF.

The chain recombines TRBV7-6 with TRBJ2-7; TRBD2 matches 7 bases. The germline V gene encodes CDR1 SGHVS and CDR2 FNYEAQ. CDR3 length: 17 residues. With 2 bases clipped from V and 0 bases from J, the junction kept 10 bases outside the gene matches. The DNA of the CDR3 is TGTGCCAGCAGCTTACGCCACTCCAGCGGGGACTCCTACGAGCAGTACTTC. Translated: CASSLRHSSGDSYEQYF.

This rearrangement joins TRBV7-9 to TRBJ2-3; D not certain. CDR3 length equals 13 residues. V lost 10 bases and J lost 1, with 12 bases in between. Germline V gives CDR1 SEHNR, CDR2 FQNEAQ (reference sequence). In nucleotides, the CDR3 is TGTGCCACCCAGTTTTCCCGCACAGATACGCAGTATTTT. Its translation: CATQFSRTDTQYF. Variable domain in full (rest from reference TRBV7-9 and TRBJ2-3): DTGVSQNPRHKITKRGQNVTFRCDPISEHNRLYWYRQTLGQGPEFLTYFQNEAQLEKSRLLSDRFSAERPKGSFSTLEIQRTEQGDSAMYLCATQFSRTDTQYFGPGTRLTVL.

The chain recombines TRBV6-2 or TRBV6-3 with TRBJ2-1; TRBD2 matches at 7 bases. The CDR3 is 15 amino acids. V dropped 6 bases and J dropped 0; count of bases not matched to a gene: 5. CDR1 is MNHEY, CDR2 SVGEGT, per germline. Here the CDR3 DNA reads TGTGCCAGCAGCGAGCGGGATGGCTCCTACAATGAGCAGTTCTTC. This encodes CASSERDGSYNEQFF.

This clone was recorded a few times. This chain connects TRBV27 to TRBJ2-7, with TRBD1 as a possible D gene (6 bases). CDR3 length equals 18 residues. The V end was cut by 7 bases, the J end by 3 bases, with 28 bases between. CDR1 and CDR2 (germline): MNHEY, SMNVEV (reference sequence). The CDR3 nucleotides read TGTGCCAGCACCCGACAGGCTCCGACCCGTTCCGACTTCTACGAGCAGTACTTC. Translated: CASTRQAPTRSDFYEQYF.

The table lists this clone with a few counts. The chain uses TRBV7-9 and TRBJ2-1, with a tentative D call TRBD2 (5 bases). V was trimmed by 1 base and J by 6 bases, leaving 13 bases between them. CDR1 is SEHNR and CDR2 is FQNEAQ in the germline V gene (reference sequence). This CDR3 is built from 15 residues. The CDR3 loop reads CASSLVSGGPNEQFF. In DNA, the CDR3 is TGTGCCAGCAGCTTAGTCAGCGGCGGCCCCAATGAGCAGTTCTTC.

The V and J genes are TRBV4-2 and TRBJ2-5; TRBD1 agrees at 10 bases. The CDR3 is made up of 15 amino acids. V gave up 4 bases and J gave up 3 bases; unmatched junction bases: 5. Germline V gene data show CDR1 as LGHNA and CDR2 as YNFKEQ. The CDR3: CASSRLGTGEETQYF. CDR3 DNA sequence: TGTGCCAGCAGCCGCCTCGGGACAGGGGAAGAGACCCAGTACTTC.

This chain joins TRBV7-2 and TRBJ2-5; TRBD2 matches 14 bases. This CDR3 spans 16 amino acids. The V segment lost 5 bases and the J segment 4 bases; nucleotides outside the gene matches: 6. Germline assignment: CDR1 SGHTA and CDR2 FQGNSA. DNA for the CDR3: TGTGCCAGCAGCCGGACTAGCGGGAGGAGACGAGAGACCCAGTACTTC. It specifies CASSRTSGRRRETQYF.

The V gene is TRBV18, the J gene TRBJ2-2, with 7 bases aligning to TRBD1. The trim removed 2 bases at V and 5 bases at J, leaving 8 bases unmatched. This CDR3 region has 16 residues. Germline CDR1 and CDR2: KGHSH and LQKENI. CDR3 region: CASSPFSDRRTGELFF. The CDR3 DNA is TGTGCCAGCTCACCATTTTCGGACAGGCGAACCGGGGAGCTGTTTTTT.

The chain joins TRBV7-2 to TRBJ2-7; D might be TRBD2 (5 bases). Trimming stripped 1 base from V and 4 bases from J, with 11 bases between. CDR3 length: 14 amino acids. Germline V gene lookup returns CDR1 SGHTA and CDR2 FQGNSA. This CDR3 reads CASSLELRGYEQYF. The CDR3 DNA sequence: TGTGCCAGCAGCTTAGAACTACGGGGTTACGAGCAGTACTTC.

The V and J genes are TRBV18 and TRBJ2-7; 7 bases fit TRBD1. This CDR3 spans 17 amino acids. V trimming: 6 bases; J trimming: 0 bases; junction bases outside the gene matches: 14. CDR1 and CDR2 (germline): KGHSH, LQKENI. CDR3 sequence (DNA): TGTGCCAGCTCTCCAGATGGGTGGGACAGAGGCTCCTACGAGCAGTACTTC. Translating gives CASSPDGWDRGSYEQYF. The whole variable domain, filled in from reference TRBV18 and TRBJ2-7, reads NAGVMQNPRHLVRRRGQEARLRCSPMKGHSHVYWYRQLPEEGLKFMVYLQKENIIDESGMPKERFSAEFPKEGPSILRIQQVVRGDSAAYFCASSPDGWDRGSYEQYFGPGTRLTVT.

The chain employs TRBV18 and TRBJ1-2, with no clear D. Trimming pared 0 bases from V and 1 base from J, leaving 3 bases between. The V gene's germline CDR1 is KGHSH and CDR2 LQKENI. The CDR3 is made up of 13 amino acids. The CDR3 loop is CASSPPLNYGYTF. The CDR3 DNA is TGTGCCAGCTCACCACCCCTTAACTATGGCTACACCTTC.

V usage is TRBV19 and J usage is TRBJ2-2; D is possibly TRBD1 (5 bases). The CDR3 contains 13 residues. The V gene's germline CDR1 is LNHDA and CDR2 SQIVND (reference sequence). V was cut by 5 bases and J by 9 bases, with 13 bases left in between. CDR3 in amino acids: CASSPAGKRELFF. The CDR3 DNA reads as TGTGCCAGTAGTCCGGCAGGGAAGCGGGAGCTGTTTTTT.

The chain recombines TRBV10-3 with TRBJ2-3; 12 nucleotides align to TRBD2. The trim removed 6 bases at V and 3 bases at J, leaving 4 bases unmatched. Germline V gene sequence: CDR1 ENHRY, CDR2 SYGVKD. The CDR3 is 15 residues long. CDR3 protein: CAIRRTSGTTDTQYF. The DNA of the CDR3 is TGTGCCATCAGAAGGACTAGCGGGACAACAGATACGCAGTATTTT.

The V and J genes are TRBV18 and TRBJ2-7; D is unresolved. The CDR3 runs to 13 residues. Germline CDR1 reads KGHSH; CDR2 reads LQKENI. Trimming cost V 3 bases and J 5 bases, with 11 bases left between them. CDR3 sequence (DNA): TGTGCCAGCTCACCCAGTAGTAGCAACGAGCAGTACTTC. This translates into CASSPSSSNEQYF.

The chain employs TRBV27 and TRBJ2-1, with 12 bases aligning to TRBD2. The ends lost 2 bases at V and 8 bases at J; junction bases unmatched: 4. The CDR3 loop spans 15 amino acids. Germline V gene sequence: CDR1 MNHEY, CDR2 SMNVEV (reference sequence). The DNA of the CDR3 is TGTGCCAGCAGTTTAGGGGGACTAGCGGGCGATGAGCAGTTCTTC. This translates into CASSLGGLAGDEQFF.

The gene calls are TRBV4-1 and TRBJ2-3; 16 bases are shared with TRBD2. The V gene's germline CDR1 is MGHRA and CDR2 YSYEKL. The trim removed 3 bases at V and 5 bases at J, leaving 8 bases unmatched. This CDR3 has 18 residues. The DNA of the CDR3 is TGCGCCAGCAGCCAGGGGGGGACTAGCGGGAGGGCGGGAGATACGCAGTATTTT. It translates to CASSQGGTSGRAGDTQYF.

The chain combines TRBV5-1 with TRBJ2-3; TRBD1 matches 8 bases. The V gene end was trimmed by 4 bases and the J gene end by 5 bases; junction bases not matched to a gene: 9. This CDR3 has 15 amino acids. The germline CDR1 and CDR2 sequences are SGHRS and YFSETQ. CDR3 sequence: CASSPTGALGDTQYF. Here the CDR3 DNA reads TGCGCCAGCAGCCCGACAGGGGCCCTTGGAGATACGCAGTATTTT.

The rearrangement uses TRBV7-9 and TRBJ2-5; 8 nucleotides align to TRBD1. Germline V gene sequence: CDR1 SEHNR, CDR2 FQNEAQ (reference sequence). CDR3 length equals 15 residues. With V trimmed by 5 bases and J by 3 bases, 8 bases remained unmatched. The DNA for the CDR3 is TGTGCCAGCAGCCATAGGGGGACAGGTAAAGAGACCCAGTACTTC. Protein product: CASSHRGTGKETQYF.

V and J are TRBV3-1 (or the pseudogene TRBV3-2) and TRBJ1-1; D not resolved. The V gene's germline CDR1 is LGHDT and CDR2 YNNKEL (reference sequence). CDR3 length: 16 residues. Trimming removed 5 bases from V and 5 bases from J, with 21 bases in between. CDR3 loop: CASSSLYRWTGTEAFF. The CDR3 coding sequence is TGTGCCAGCAGCTCCTTATACCGCTGGACGGGAACTGAAGCTTTCTTT.

A word on this clone: Other DNA sequences in this sample translate to the same CDR3. The chain carries TRBV4-2 and TRBJ1-1; the match to TRBD1 covers 7 bases. Trimming removed 3 bases from V and 2 bases from J; junction bases left unmatched: 3. The germline V gene encodes CDR1 LGHNA and CDR2 YNFKEQ. This CDR3 has 14 residues. The CDR3 protein is CASSQGDSNTEAFF. CDR3 coding DNA: TGTGCCAGCAGCCAGGGGGACAGTAACACTGAAGCTTTCTTT.

This chain joins TRBV21-1 and TRBJ1-1. TRBV21-1 is reported as a pseudogene. The CDR3 contains 18 residues. CDR3 nucleotide sequence: TGTGCCAGCAGCAAAGCCCCCTATATCGAGGGTTTGTGGACTGAAGCTTTCTTT. Translation gives CASSKAPYIEGLWTEAFF.

V and J are TRBV3-1 (or the pseudogene TRBV3-2) and TRBJ2-5; 11 bases match TRBD2. The length of the CDR3 is 19 residues. Germline CDR1 is LGHDT and CDR2 is YNNKEL (reference sequence). V shed 4 bases, J shed 5 bases, and the junction held 18 bases outside the gene matches. CDR3 sequence (DNA): TGTGCCAGCAGCCCTACGACTAGCGGGACGTCCCATGGGCGGGAGACCCAGTACTTC. Translated, it gives CASSPTTSGTSHGRETQYF.